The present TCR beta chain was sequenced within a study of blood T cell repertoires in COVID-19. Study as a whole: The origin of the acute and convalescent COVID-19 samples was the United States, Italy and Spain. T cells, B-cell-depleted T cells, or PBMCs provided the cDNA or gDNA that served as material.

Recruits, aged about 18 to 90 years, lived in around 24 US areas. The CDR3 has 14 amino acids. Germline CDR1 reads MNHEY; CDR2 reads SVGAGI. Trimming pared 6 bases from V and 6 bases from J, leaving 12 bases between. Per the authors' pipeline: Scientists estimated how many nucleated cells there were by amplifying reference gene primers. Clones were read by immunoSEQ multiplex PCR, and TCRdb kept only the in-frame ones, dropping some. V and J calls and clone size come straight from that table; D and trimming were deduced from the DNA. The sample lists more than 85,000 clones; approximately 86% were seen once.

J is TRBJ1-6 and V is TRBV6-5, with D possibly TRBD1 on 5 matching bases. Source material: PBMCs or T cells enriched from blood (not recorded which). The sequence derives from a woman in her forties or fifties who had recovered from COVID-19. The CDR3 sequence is CASRLGTINSPLHF. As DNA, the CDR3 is TGTGCCAGCAGGCTAGGGACTATTAATTCACCCCTCCACTTT.